The sequence of this T cell receptor (beta chain) was determined in a study of blood T cell repertoires in COVID-19. Study context: The United States, Italy and Spain were the sources of the acute and convalescent COVID-19 samples.

The CDR3 loop spans 15 amino acids. Germline-derived CDR1 and CDR2 are MNHEY and SVGAGI. Data came from immunoSEQ multiplex PCR; TCRdb stores just in-frame clones and leaves some out. Of hundreds of thousands of clones listed, around 80% are singletons. The sample was peripheral blood. This clonotype originated in a woman between 40 and 55 years old with active or convalescent COVID-19. The chain employs TRBV6-5 and TRBJ1-1, with D hard to call. In DNA form, the CDR3 reads TGTCTATGTAGGCAGCGCAATAACCTGAACACTGAAGCTTTCTTT. Its translation: CLCRQRNNLNTEAFF.